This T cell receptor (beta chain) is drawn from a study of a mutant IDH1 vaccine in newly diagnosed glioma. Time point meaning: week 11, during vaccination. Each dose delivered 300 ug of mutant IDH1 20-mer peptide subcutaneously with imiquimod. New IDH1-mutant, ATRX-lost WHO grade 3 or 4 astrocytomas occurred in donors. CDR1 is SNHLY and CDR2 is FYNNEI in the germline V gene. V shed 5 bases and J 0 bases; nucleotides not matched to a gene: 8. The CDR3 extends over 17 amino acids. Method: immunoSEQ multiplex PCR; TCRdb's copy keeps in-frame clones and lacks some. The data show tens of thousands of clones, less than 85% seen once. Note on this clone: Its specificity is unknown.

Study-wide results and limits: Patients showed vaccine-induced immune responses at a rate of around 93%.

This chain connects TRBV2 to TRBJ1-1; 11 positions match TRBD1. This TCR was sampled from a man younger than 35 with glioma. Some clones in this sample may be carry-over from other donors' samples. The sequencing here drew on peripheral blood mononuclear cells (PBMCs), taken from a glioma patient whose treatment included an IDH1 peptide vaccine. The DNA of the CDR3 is TGTGCCAGCAGTTTGGGACAGGGGGGATTTATGAACACTGAAGCTTTCTTT. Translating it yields CASSLGQGGFMNTEAFF.